The T cell receptor beta chain under discussion was sequenced for a study of blood T cells in healthy people across ages. Study-level findings and limits: A strong correlation between TCR beta diversity and naive T cell percentage was seen.

Primed by a sample-barcoded 5' primer and a J-beta primer mix, a second PCR proceeded for roughly 6 to 12 cycles. Each cDNA molecule received a tag from a template-switch adaptor that had 12 random nucleotides. TCRdb redid the calling of the 5' RACE reads with MiXCR, one entry per CDR3 protein. The sample carries 1.5 million to 2 million distinct CDR3 sequences, approximately 50% recorded once. Each donor supplied around 9.9 milliliters of peripheral blood. This CDR3 has 15 residues. Trimming cost V 3 bases and J 7 bases; bases outside gene matches: 6. Germline CDR1 is MDHEN and CDR2 is SYDVKM. Regarding this clonotype: Its antigen is currently unknown.

The chain is built from TRBV28 and TRBJ1-4, with 9 bases aligning to TRBD1. This receptor was taken from a woman in her 40s in good health. Sequences were obtained from blood. CDR3 nucleotides: TGTGCCAGCAGTTTCCCGTCGGACAGGGGTGAAAAACTGTTTTTT. Protein sequence: CASSFPSDRGEKLFF.